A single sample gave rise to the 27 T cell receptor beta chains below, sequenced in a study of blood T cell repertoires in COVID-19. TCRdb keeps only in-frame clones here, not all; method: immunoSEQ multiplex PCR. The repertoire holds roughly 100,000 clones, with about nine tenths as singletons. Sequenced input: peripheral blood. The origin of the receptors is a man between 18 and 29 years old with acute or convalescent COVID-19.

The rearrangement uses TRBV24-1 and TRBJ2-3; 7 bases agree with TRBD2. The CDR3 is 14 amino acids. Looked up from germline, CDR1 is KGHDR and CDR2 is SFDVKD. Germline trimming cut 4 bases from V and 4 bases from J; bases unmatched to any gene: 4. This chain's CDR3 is CATSDPGGPDTQYF. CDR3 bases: TGTGCCACCAGTGACCCGGGGGGTCCAGATACGCAGTATTTT.

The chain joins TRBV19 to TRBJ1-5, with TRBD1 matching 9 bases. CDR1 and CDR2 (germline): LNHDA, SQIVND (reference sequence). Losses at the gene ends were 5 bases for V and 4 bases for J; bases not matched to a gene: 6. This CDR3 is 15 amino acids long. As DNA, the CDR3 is TGTGCCAGTAGTCCGATGACAGGGGGAAATCAGCCCCAGCATTTT. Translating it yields CASSPMTGGNQPQHF.

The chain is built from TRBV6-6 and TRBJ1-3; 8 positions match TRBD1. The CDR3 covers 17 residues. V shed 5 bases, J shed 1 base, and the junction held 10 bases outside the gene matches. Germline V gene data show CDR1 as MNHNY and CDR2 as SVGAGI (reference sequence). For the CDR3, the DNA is TGTGCCAGCAGTCTACGACAGGGGCAGGGGTCTGGAAACACCATATATTTT. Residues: CASSLRQGQGSGNTIYF.

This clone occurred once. CDR3 region: CASSFLGSGGETQYF. The CDR3 DNA sequence: TGTGCCAGCAGTTTCCTAGGTTCCGGAGGGGAGACCCAGTACTTC. The rearrangement uses TRBV27 and TRBJ2-5; tentative D call: TRBD2 (6 bases). Germline-derived CDR1 and CDR2 are MNHEY and SMNVEV (reference sequence). The V end was cut by 3 bases, the J end by 5 bases, with 16 bases between. The CDR3 is 15 amino acids.

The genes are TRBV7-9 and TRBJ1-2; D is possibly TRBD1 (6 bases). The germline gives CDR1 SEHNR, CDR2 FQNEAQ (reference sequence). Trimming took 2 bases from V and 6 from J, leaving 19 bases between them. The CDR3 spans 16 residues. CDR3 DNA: TGTGCCAGCAGCTTATATAGGGGGAACTTTTGGGATGGCTACACCTTC. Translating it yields CASSLYRGNFWDGYTF.

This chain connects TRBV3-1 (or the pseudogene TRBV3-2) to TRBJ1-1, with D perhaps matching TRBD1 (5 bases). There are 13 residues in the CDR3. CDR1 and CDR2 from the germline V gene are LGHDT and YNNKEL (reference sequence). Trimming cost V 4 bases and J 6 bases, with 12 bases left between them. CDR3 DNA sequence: TGTGCCAGCAGCCCAGGGAGGTTCGCTGAAGCTTTCTTT. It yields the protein CASSPGRFAEAFF.

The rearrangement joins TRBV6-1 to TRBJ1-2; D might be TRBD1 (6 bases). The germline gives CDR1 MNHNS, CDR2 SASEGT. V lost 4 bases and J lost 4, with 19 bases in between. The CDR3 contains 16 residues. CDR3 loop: CASSASLTGTVYGYTF. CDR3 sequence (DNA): TGTGCCAGCAGTGCATCCTTGACAGGAACGGTCTATGGCTACACCTTC.

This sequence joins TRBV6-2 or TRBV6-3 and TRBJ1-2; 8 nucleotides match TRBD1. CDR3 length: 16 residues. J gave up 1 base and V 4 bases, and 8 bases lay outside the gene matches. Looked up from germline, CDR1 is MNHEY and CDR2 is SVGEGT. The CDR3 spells CASSFPVGQGNYGYTF. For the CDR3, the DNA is TGTGCCAGCAGTTTTCCCGTAGGACAGGGTAACTATGGCTACACCTTC.

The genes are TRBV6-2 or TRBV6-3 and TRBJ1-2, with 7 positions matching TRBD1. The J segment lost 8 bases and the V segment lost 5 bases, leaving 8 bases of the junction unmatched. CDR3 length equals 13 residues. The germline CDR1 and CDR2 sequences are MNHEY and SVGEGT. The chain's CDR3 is CASSQTGFEGYTF. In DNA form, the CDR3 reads TGTGCCAGCAGTCAGACAGGGTTTGAAGGCTACACCTTC.

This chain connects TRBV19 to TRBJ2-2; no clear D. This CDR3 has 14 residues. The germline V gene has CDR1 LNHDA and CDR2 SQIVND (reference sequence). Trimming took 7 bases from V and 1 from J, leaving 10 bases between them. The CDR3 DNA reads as TGTGCCAGTAAGCCAGCGCTGAACACCGGGGAGCTGTTTTTT. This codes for CASKPALNTGELFF. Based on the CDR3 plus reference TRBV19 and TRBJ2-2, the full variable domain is DGGITQSPKYLFRKEGQNVTLSCEQNLNHDAMYWYRQDPGQGLRLIYYSQIVNDFQKGDIAEGYSVSREKKESFPLTVTSAQKNPTAFYLCASKPALNTGELFFGEGSRLTVL.

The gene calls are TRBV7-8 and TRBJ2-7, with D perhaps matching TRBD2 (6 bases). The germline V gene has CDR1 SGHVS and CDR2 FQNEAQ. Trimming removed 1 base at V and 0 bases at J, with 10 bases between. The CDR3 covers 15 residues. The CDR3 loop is CASSLGGVSSYEQYF. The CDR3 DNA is TGTGCCAGCAGCTTAGGCGGGGTGAGCTCCTACGAGCAGTACTTC. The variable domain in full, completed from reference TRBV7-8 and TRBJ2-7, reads GAGVSQSPRYKVAKRGQDVALRCDPISGHVSLFWYQQALGQGPEFLTYFQNEAQLDKSGLPSDRFFAERPEGSVSTLKIQRTQQEDSAVYLCASSLGGVSSYEQYFGPGTRLTVT.

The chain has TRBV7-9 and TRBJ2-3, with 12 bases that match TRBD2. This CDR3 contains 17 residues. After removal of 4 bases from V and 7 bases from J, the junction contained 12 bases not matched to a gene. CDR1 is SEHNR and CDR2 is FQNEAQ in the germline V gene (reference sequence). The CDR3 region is CASSSPATSGGRYTQYF. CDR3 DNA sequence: TGTGCCAGCAGCTCCCCGGCTACTAGCGGGGGGCGGTATACGCAGTATTTT.

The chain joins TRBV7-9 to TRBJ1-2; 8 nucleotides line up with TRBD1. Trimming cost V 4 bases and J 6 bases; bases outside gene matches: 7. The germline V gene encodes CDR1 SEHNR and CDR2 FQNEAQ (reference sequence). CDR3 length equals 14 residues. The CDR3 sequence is CASSWGSGGDGYTF. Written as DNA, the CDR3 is TGTGCCAGCAGCTGGGGTTCAGGGGGCGATGGCTACACCTTC.

The CDR3 loop is CASSSSTAEAFF. The CDR3 DNA follows: TGTGCCAGCAGTTCCTCTACTGCTGAAGCTTTCTTT. V and J are TRBV2 and TRBJ1-1; D call uncertain. The V gene lost 5 bases and the J gene lost 6 bases, with 10 bases spanning the gap. From germline, CDR1 is SNHLY and CDR2 FYNNEI. This CDR3 has 12 residues.

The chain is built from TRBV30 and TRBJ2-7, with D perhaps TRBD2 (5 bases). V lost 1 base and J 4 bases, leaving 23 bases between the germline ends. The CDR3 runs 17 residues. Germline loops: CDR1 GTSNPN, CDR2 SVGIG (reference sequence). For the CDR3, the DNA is TGTGCCTGGAGTGGGCGACTATTTGGTGCGGGTGGGTACGAGCAGTACTTC. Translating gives CAWSGRLFGAGGYEQYF.

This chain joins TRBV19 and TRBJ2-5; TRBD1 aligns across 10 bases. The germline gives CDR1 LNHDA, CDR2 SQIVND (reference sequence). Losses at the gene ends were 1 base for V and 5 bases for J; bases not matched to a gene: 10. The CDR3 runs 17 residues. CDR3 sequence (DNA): TGTGCCAGTAGTATAGGCGGACCGGGACAGGGGATCGAGACCCAGTACTTC. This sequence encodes CASSIGGPGQGIETQYF.

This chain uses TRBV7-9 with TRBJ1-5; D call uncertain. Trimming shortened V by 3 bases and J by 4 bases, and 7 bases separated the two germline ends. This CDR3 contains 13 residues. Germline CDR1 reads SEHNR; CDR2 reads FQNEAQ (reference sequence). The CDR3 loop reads CASSFGANQPQHF. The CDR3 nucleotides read TGTGCCAGCAGCTTCGGTGCGAATCAGCCCCAGCATTTT.

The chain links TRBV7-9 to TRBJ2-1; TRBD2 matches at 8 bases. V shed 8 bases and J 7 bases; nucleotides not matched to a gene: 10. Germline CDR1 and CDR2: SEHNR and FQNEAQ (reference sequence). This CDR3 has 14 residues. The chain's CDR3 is CASGRAGVSNEQFF. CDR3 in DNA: TGTGCCAGCGGGAGAGCGGGAGTCTCGAATGAGCAGTTCTTC.

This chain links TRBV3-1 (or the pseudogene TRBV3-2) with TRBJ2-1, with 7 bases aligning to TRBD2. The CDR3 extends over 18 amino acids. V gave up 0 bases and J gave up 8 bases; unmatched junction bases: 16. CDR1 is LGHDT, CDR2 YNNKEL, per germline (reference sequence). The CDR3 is CASSQEFRLAEGSHEQFF. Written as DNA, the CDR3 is TGTGCCAGCAGCCAAGAGTTTCGACTAGCCGAAGGGAGCCATGAGCAGTTCTTC.

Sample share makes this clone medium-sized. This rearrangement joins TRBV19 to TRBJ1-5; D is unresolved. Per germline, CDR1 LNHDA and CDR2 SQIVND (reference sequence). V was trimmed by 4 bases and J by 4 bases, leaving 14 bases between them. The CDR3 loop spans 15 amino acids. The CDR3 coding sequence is TGTGCCAGTAGTAGCACCGCCGGAGGGAATCAGCCCCAGCATTTT. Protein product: CASSSTAGGNQPQHF.

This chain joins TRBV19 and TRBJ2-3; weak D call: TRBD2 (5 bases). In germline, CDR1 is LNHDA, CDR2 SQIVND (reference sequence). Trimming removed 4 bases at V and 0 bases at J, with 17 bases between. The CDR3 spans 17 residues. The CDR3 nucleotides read TGTGCCAGTAGTACCCCCCTTGGAGCGGACAGCACAGATACGCAGTATTTT. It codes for CASSTPLGADSTDTQYF.

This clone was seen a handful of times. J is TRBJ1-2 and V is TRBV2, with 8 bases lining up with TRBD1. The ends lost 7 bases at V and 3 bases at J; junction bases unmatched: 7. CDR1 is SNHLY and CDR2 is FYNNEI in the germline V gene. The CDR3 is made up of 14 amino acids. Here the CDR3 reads CASTPGQVYYGYTF. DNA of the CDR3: TGTGCCAGCACTCCGGGACAGGTATACTATGGCTACACCTTC.

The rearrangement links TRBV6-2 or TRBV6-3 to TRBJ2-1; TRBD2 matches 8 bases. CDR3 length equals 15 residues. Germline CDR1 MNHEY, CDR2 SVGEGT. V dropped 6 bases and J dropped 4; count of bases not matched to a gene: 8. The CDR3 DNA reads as TGTGCCAGCAGCGCTACGATAGCGGGGTACAATGAGCAGTTCTTC. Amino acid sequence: CASSATIAGYNEQFF.

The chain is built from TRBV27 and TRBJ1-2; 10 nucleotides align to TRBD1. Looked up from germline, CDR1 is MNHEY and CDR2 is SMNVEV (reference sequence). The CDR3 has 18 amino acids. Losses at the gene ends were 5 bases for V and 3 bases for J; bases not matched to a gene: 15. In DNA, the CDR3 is TGTGCCAGCAGTCCCCATTCGGGACAGGGGTTTGGAGACTATGGCTACACCTTC. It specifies CASSPHSGQGFGDYGYTF.

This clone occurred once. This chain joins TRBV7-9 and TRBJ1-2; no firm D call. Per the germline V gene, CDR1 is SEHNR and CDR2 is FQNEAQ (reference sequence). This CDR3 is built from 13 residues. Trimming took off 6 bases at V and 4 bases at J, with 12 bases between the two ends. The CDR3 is CASSEGRFYGYTF. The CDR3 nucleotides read TGTGCCAGCAGTGAGGGCAGGTTCTATGGCTACACCTTC.

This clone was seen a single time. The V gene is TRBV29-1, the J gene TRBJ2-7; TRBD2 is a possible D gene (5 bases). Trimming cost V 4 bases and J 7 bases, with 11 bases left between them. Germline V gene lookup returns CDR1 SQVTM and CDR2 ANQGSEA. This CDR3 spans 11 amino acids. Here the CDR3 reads CSVGQEVEQYF. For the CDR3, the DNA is TGCAGCGTTGGGCAGGAGGTTGAGCAGTACTTC.

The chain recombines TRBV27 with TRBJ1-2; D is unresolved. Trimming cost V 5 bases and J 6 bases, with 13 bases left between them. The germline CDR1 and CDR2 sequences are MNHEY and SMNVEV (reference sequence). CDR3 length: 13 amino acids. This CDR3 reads CASSPHTFNGYTF. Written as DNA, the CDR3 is TGTGCCAGCAGTCCACACACGTTTAATGGCTACACCTTC.